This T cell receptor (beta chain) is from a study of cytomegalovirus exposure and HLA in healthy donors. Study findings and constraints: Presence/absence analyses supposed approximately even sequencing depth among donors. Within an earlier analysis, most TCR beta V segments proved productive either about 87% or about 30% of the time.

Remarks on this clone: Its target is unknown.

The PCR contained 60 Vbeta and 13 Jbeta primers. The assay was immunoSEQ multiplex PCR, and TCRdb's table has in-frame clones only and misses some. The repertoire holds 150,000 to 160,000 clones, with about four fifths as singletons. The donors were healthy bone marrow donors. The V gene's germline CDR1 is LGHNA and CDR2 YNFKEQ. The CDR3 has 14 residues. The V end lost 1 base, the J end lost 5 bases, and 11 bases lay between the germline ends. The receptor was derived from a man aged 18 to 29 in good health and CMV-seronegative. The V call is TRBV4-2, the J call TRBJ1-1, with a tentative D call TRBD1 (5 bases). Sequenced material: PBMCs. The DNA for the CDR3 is TGTGCCAGCAGCCAAGTAGGAGGGGAGACTGAAGCTTTCTTT. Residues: CASSQVGGETEAFF.